The clone carrying this TCR beta chain was seen many times. The antigen is unknown. Germline V gene sequence: CDR1 SGHKS, CDR2 YYEKEE (reference sequence). V lost 2 bases and J lost 7, with 21 bases in between. This CDR3 contains 16 residues. These data belong to a study of read filtering for tumor transcriptome and immune sequencing. On the study more broadly: The cohort had around 18 men and more than 13 women aged about 47 to 80, mean around 63 years. Fewer than 10 patients were R-ISS I, approximately 15 were R-ISS II, about seven were R-ISS III.

Findings and limits, study-wide: About 81.9% of IR-seq clonotypes had a single read, yet these held about 3.5% of reads. The CD138-negative fraction was mixed bone marrow immune cells, not pure T cells.

This library used roughly 400 ng RNA and molecular barcoded adaptors spanning alpha/delta and beta/gamma chains. TCRdb re-called the reads through MiXCR, storing one row per CDR3 protein. The sample includes about 63,000 distinct CDR3 sequences, about 15% of them seen just once. The chain joins TRBV5-5 to TRBJ1-1; D gene ambiguous. Sequencing was done on a sample of a population of CD138-negative cells sorted from bone marrow. This sequence originates from a donor aged 40 or older with multiple myeloma. The CDR3 loop is CASSLGSLGARGEAFF. The DNA for the CDR3 is TGTGCCAGCAGCTTAGGGTCTCTTGGAGCACGAGGTGAAGCTTTCTTT.